A selection of T cell receptor beta chains follows, all from one sample in a study of vaccination and CD4 T cells after COVID-19. TCRdb fed the PCR reads into MiXCR, producing one record per CDR3 protein. The repertoire holds 25,000 to 30,000 distinct CDR3 sequences, roughly 40% seen once, with around 5% in the top ten. Antigen specificity for these receptors is unknown. The sample in question was CD4+ T cells from blood, cultured in vitro, obtained about 7 months after SARS-CoV-2 vaccination. These receptors came from a human donor who had recovered from COVID-19. The CDR3 runs from the conserved cysteine through the conserved F or W. The order of the fields is V gene, clone size, D gene, J gene, CDR3 DNA, CDR3 protein. The D gene is left open where the match is weak. The size field is filled for only some rows; it gives once, few, many or a size class.

V: TRBV21-1; size: few; D: -; J: TRBJ1-1; DNA: TGTGCCAGCAGTGCGGACAGGGGGGCGACGAACACTGAAGCTTTCTTT; CDR3: CASSADRGATNTEAFF
V: TRBV4-3; size: -; D: TRBD2; J: TRBJ2-7; DNA: TGCGCCAGCAGCCAAGCATGGACTAGCGACTACGAGCAGTACTTC; CDR3: CASSQAWTSDYEQYF
V: TRBV7-8; size: few; D: TRBD2; J: TRBJ2-5; DNA: TGTGCCAGCAGCCGAGGGCCTAGCGGGATCAAGACCCAGTACTTC; CDR3: CASSRGPSGIKTQYF
V: TRBV20-1; size: -; D: -; J: TRBJ2-3; DNA: TGCAGCCCCTCCCGGGGGGCGGGCACAGATACGCAGTATTTT; CDR3: CSPSRGAGTDTQYF
V: TRBV7-9; size: few; D: -; J: TRBJ1-5; DNA: TGTGCCAGCAGCAGGGGGATAAGCAATCAGCCCCAGCATTTT; CDR3: CASSRGISNQPQHF
V: TRBV27; size: -; D: -; J: TRBJ2-7; DNA: TGTGCCAGCAGTTTGTGTAACGAGCAGTACTTC; CDR3: CASSLCNEQYF
V: TRBV20-1; size: few; D: TRBD2; J: TRBJ2-3; DNA: TGCAGTGCCCAGGGAGGGTCTGGTGGCACAGATACGCAGTATTTT; CDR3: CSAQGGSGGTDTQYF
V: TRBV6-1; size: -; D: -; J: TRBJ2-7; DNA: TGTGCCAGCAGTAAGTTTAAGGAGGACGAGCAGTACTTC; CDR3: CASSKFKEDEQYF
V: TRBV7-8; size: -; D: TRBD1; J: TRBJ2-7; DNA: TGTGCCAGCAGCTTAAACAGGGGGAGCTCCTACGAGCAGTACTTC; CDR3: CASSLNRGSSYEQYF
V: TRBV20-1; size: -; D: -; J: TRBJ2-3; DNA: TGCAGTGCTAGGAGGGGGGACACCGACGTTTTAGATACGCGGTATTTT; CDR3: CSARRGDTDVLDTRYF